This T cell receptor beta chain was retrieved from a study of blood T cell repertoires in COVID-19. Measured with immunoSEQ multiplex PCR; TCRdb has only the in-frame clones, and not every one. The table lists some 76,000 clones, around 83% of them singletons, with 27% in the top ten. V lost 2 bases, J lost 0 bases, and 9 bases lay in between. This CDR3 is built from 15 residues. CDR1 is SGHTA, CDR2 FQGTGA, per germline. Sequencing was performed on peripheral blood. This chain joins TRBV7-3 and TRBJ2-3, with D maybe TRBD2 (5 bases). This clonotype was sampled from a human donor in a cohort sampled during active COVID-19. The CDR3 region is CASSLLPGSTDTQYF. Here the CDR3 DNA reads TGTGCCAGCAGCTTACTGCCGGGGAGCACAGATACGCAGTATTTT.